Only one count was recorded for the clone carrying this TCR beta chain. The sample originates from a study of blood T cell repertoires in COVID-19. Study information: Samples of COVID-19 (acute and convalescent) were obtained from the United States, Italy and Spain. T cells, B-cell-depleted T cells, or PBMCs supplied cDNA or gDNA.

This CDR3 is built from 15 residues. Trimming at V came to 4 bases and at J to 1 base, leaving 7 bases not matched to a gene. Germline CDR1 and CDR2: SGHNT and YYREEE (reference sequence). Original analysis: Reference gene primers were amplified, and this amplification served to estimate nucleated cell counts. Some clones are missing from TCRdb's copy, which holds only in-frame ones; the method was immunoSEQ multiplex PCR. The D gene and trimming were derived from the DNA, and the V and J assignments and clone size from that table. This sample has fewer than 60,000 clones, with around 80% found just once.

The chain combines TRBV5-4 with TRBJ2-5; 7 bases align to TRBD2. This TCR derives from a man aged 60-69 years with acute or convalescent COVID-19. Sequencing input: peripheral blood. The CDR3 loop is CASSPGRGVQETQYF. CDR3 DNA: TGTGCCAGCAGCCCAGGGAGGGGAGTCCAAGAGACCCAGTACTTC.